This T cell receptor beta chain was sequenced during a study of CD8 T cells in ankylosing spondylitis. Study conclusions and caveats: In ankylosing spondylitis patients, matched synovial fluid reportedly showed significant enrichment of disease-linked clones. The study identified a TCR beta motif of about eight highly homologous variants that appeared characteristic of ankylosing spondylitis blood.

Concerning this clonotype: Its antigen is unknown.

TCRdb reprocessed the 5' RACE reads via MiXCR and lists one record per CDR3 protein. This sample yields 750,000 to 850,000 distinct CDR3 sequences, of which about 12% are seen a single time; roughly 0.51% belongs to the top ten. V lost 7 bases, J lost 4 bases, and 13 bases lay in between. The CDR3 contains 14 residues. Germline CDR1 LGHDT, CDR2 YNNKEL (reference sequence). The sample comprised blood, either unsorted or a sorted T cell fraction (not recorded which). The chain has TRBV3-1 and TRBJ2-2, with D perhaps matching TRBD2 (5 bases). The receptor was derived from a male donor with ankylosing spondylitis. The CDR3 coding sequence is TGTGCCAGCAACGAGGCTAGCAGCACCGGGGAGCTGTTTTTT. This gives the protein CASNEASSTGELFF.